This T cell receptor (beta chain) was sequenced during a study of blood T cell repertoires in COVID-19. V was shortened by 1 base and J by 9 bases, with 10 bases between the two germline ends. Germline V gene sequence: CDR1 SGHAT, CDR2 FQNNGV. The CDR3 is 13 residues long. Only in-frame clones appear in the TCRdb table, and some are missing; sequencing was by immunoSEQ multiplex PCR. In the table there are about 22,000 clones, less than 95% of which are singletons. The chain combines TRBV11-2 with TRBJ2-1; no definite D call. Sequenced material: peripheral blood. The TCR comes from a man between 65 and 79 years old with acute or convalescent COVID-19. The CDR3 here is CASSLGYSGEQFF. CDR3 bases: TGTGCCAGCAGCTTAGGGTATTCGGGTGAGCAGTTCTTC.